These 29 T cell receptor beta chains were sequenced from one sample in a study of T cells in Graves' hyperthyroidism and ophthalmopathy. Researchers amplified the TCR beta CDR3 regions from RNA transcripts. TCR CDR3 regions were first amplified by RT-PCR with HTBI primers. TCRdb recomputed calls from the multiplex PCR reads with MiXCR, one row per CDR3 protein. The sample has under 250,000 distinct CDR3 sequences, around 25% seen once. The sequenced material came from blood. Receptors were obtained from a woman between 40 and 55 years old with Graves' ophthalmopathy.

Many counts were recorded for this clonotype. For the CDR3, the DNA is TGTGCCAGCAGTCTCCCCCTGGACAGCCCATTCTACGAGCAGTACTTC. Translated: CASSLPLDSPFYEQYF. J is TRBJ2-7 and V is TRBV6-2 or TRBV6-3; a possible D gene is TRBD1 (6 bases). The CDR3 is 16 residues long. The germline V and J ends were trimmed by 5 bases and 3 bases, with 20 bases remaining between them. CDR1 is MNHEY, CDR2 SVGEGT, per germline.

Ten or more counts support this clonotype. The chain joins TRBV6-5 to TRBJ2-5; 7 bases agree with TRBD2. V lost 5 bases, J lost 1 base, and 4 bases stayed unmatched. Germline CDR1 MNHEY, CDR2 SVGAGI. This CDR3 is 14 amino acids long. CDR3 sequence (DNA): TGTGCCAGCAGTCGTTCTAGCGGCCAAGAGACCCAGTACTTC. It codes for CASSRSSGQETQYF.

This clonotype was found many times. The J gene is TRBJ1-3, the V gene TRBV20-1; possibly TRBD1 for D (5 bases). The CDR3 is 16 amino acids. V lost 1 base and J lost 0, with 13 bases in between. Per the germline V gene, CDR1 is DFQATT and CDR2 is SNEGSKA (reference sequence). The DNA for the CDR3 is TGCAGTGCTAGAGGAGTCCGGGGGAGCTCTGGAAACACCATATATTTT. The encoded protein is CSARGVRGSSGNTIYF.

This clonotype was detected ten times or more. The CDR3 nucleotides read TGCGCCAGCAGCCCTACTCCGGGACAGGGAAACGAGCAGTACTTC. Its protein is CASSPTPGQGNEQYF. The chain carries TRBV4-1 and TRBJ2-7, with TRBD1 identical over 9 bases. The CDR3 has 15 amino acids. V dropped 4 bases and J dropped 5; count of bases not matched to a gene: 9. Germline CDR1 is MGHRA and CDR2 is YSYEKL.

This clonotype has a count of ten or more. The genes are TRBV15 and TRBJ2-5; D is ambiguous. Per the germline V gene, CDR1 is LNHNV and CDR2 is YYDKDF (reference sequence). The CDR3 consists of 14 residues. Trimming shortened V by 5 bases and J by 4 bases, and 14 bases separated the two germline ends. In nucleotides, the CDR3 is TGTGCCACCAGCGGCCCTAGTTCGGGAGAGACCCAGTACTTC. This encodes CATSGPSSGETQYF.

This clonotype has ten or more counts. The CDR3 bases are TGTGCCAGCAGTGTCAGACAGGGGGCTGCTAACTATGGCTACACCTTC. It specifies CASSVRQGAANYGYTF. The chain employs TRBV6-1 and TRBJ1-2, with 10 bases matching TRBD1. Germline trimming cut 4 bases from V and 0 bases from J; bases unmatched to any gene: 5. This CDR3 spans 16 amino acids. Germline values: CDR1 MNHNS, CDR2 SASEGT.

This clonotype was counted many times. The gene calls are TRBV12-3 or TRBV12-4 and TRBJ1-1; unclear D gene. The CDR3 is 13 amino acids. V was pared by 6 bases and J by 3 bases, with 11 bases between. The CDR3, as DNA: TGTGCCAGCAGACCACTAGGTCACACTGAAGCTTTCTTT. Translation: CASRPLGHTEAFF.

The V and J genes are TRBV28 and TRBJ2-7; 7 positions agree with TRBD1. From germline, CDR1 is MDHEN and CDR2 SYDVKM. V was clipped by 5 bases and J by 6 bases; unmatched bases: 7. The CDR3 is made up of 13 amino acids. The CDR3 coding sequence is TGTGCCAGCAGTCCGACAGGGTTTGGCGAGCAGTACTTC. It codes for CASSPTGFGEQYF.

This clonotype has a count of ten or more. The chain's CDR3 is CASSLWTSGRGADTQYF. CDR3 nucleotides: TGTGCCAGCAGCCTCTGGACTAGCGGGAGGGGCGCAGATACGCAGTATTTT. The chain recombines TRBV12-3 or TRBV12-4 with TRBJ2-3, with 15 bases identical to TRBD2. J gave up 4 bases and V 6 bases, and 8 bases lay outside the gene matches. The CDR3 totals 17 residues.

This clonotype occurred many times. CDR3 sequence reads: CASSLRRGGTGFAEAFF. The CDR3 nucleotides are TGTGCCAGCAGCTTAAGGCGCGGGGGGACAGGGTTCGCTGAAGCTTTCTTT. The chain combines TRBV7-2 with TRBJ1-1; 9 nucleotides line up with TRBD1. The ends lost 2 bases at V and 6 bases at J; junction bases unmatched: 13. The CDR3 has 17 amino acids. Germline V gene lookup returns CDR1 SGHTA and CDR2 FQGNSA. Complete variable domain (other parts from reference TRBV7-2 and TRBJ1-1): GAGVSQSPSNKVTEKGKDVELRCDPISGHTALYWYRQSLGQGLEFLIYFQGNSAPDKSGLPSDRFSAERTGGSVSTLTIQRTQQEDSAVYLCASSLRRGGTGFAEAFFGQGTRLTVV.

J is TRBJ1-1 and V is TRBV6-2 or TRBV6-3, with a possible D match to TRBD1 (6 bases). CDR3 length: 14 residues. Germline-derived CDR1 and CDR2 are MNHEY and SVGEGT. With 2 bases removed from V and 0 bases from J, the gap between germline ends came to 7 bases. The CDR3 DNA is TGTGCCAGCAGTTACGGGGACATGAACACTGAAGCTTTCTTT. Amino acid sequence: CASSYGDMNTEAFF.

The CDR3 loop is CASSYSYRGSGYTF. The CDR3 DNA reads TGTGCCAGCAGTTACTCTTACAGGGGAAGCGGCTACACCTTC. This chain links TRBV6-5 with TRBJ1-2, with TRBD1 matching over 7 bases. The V and J ends lost 0 bases and 8 bases, in that order; junction bases with no gene match: 6. The CDR3 totals 14 residues. CDR1 MNHEY and CDR2 SVGAGI come from the germline V gene.

At least ten counts were recorded for this clonotype. V gene TRBV5-4 combines with J gene TRBJ1-1; D is ambiguous. V lost 0 bases and J 6 bases, leaving 15 bases between the germline ends. This CDR3 is built from 15 residues. Germline assignment: CDR1 SGHNT and CDR2 YYREEE (reference sequence). CDR3 bases: TGTGCCAGCAGCTTGGGACGAACTGAACAACCTGAAGCTTTCTTT. This translates into CASSLGRTEQPEAFF.

This clonotype was counted ten times or more. The genes are TRBV6-1 and TRBJ1-1; D gene unclear. Germline V CDR1 and CDR2: MNHNS, SASEGT. This CDR3 comprises 16 residues. Trimming stripped 2 bases from V and 3 bases from J, with 16 bases between. The CDR3 loop reads CASSETLMGRDTEAFF. The CDR3 region has the DNA TGTGCCAGCAGTGAAACCCTCATGGGTAGGGACACTGAAGCTTTCTTT.

This sequence joins TRBV5-1 and TRBJ2-5; D perhaps matches TRBD2 (5 bases). Germline CDR1 SGHRS, CDR2 YFSETQ. CDR3 size: 13 residues. The germline V and J ends were trimmed by 4 bases and 2 bases, with 9 bases remaining between them. Here the CDR3 reads CASSRGWQETQYF. The DNA for the CDR3 is TGCGCCAGCAGCCGGGGATGGCAAGAGACCCAGTACTTC.

At least ten counts were recorded for this clonotype. This chain links TRBV20-1 with TRBJ1-5, with D possibly being TRBD1 (6 bases). The germline V gene encodes CDR1 DFQATT and CDR2 SNEGSKA (reference sequence). The V and J ends lost 0 bases and 3 bases respectively, with 12 bases between them. The CDR3 consists of 15 residues. CDR3 amino acids: CSARETGPTNQPQHF. DNA of the CDR3: TGCAGTGCTAGAGAGACAGGACCCACCAATCAGCCCCAGCATTTT.

The chain employs TRBV20-1 and TRBJ2-7; D is possibly TRBD2 (5 bases). This CDR3 spans 11 amino acids. The germline CDR1 and CDR2 sequences are DFQATT and SNEGSKA (reference sequence). Trimming shortened V by 2 bases and J by 6 bases, and 8 bases separated the two germline ends. CDR3 protein: CSARYGIEQYF. The CDR3, as DNA: TGCAGTGCTAGATACGGGATCGAGCAGTACTTC.

This clonotype occurred many times. The chain is built from TRBV10-3 and TRBJ2-5; D possibly corresponds to TRBD2 (6 bases). The V and J ends lost 2 bases and 4 bases respectively, with 26 bases between them. The germline V gene encodes CDR1 ENHRY and CDR2 SYGVKD. This CDR3 region has 19 residues. The CDR3 here is CAISESRDWGLLELETQYF. CDR3 DNA: TGTGCCATCAGTGAGAGTCGGGATTGGGGACTGTTAGAACTAGAGACCCAGTACTTC.

This clonotype was counted many times. The chain employs TRBV20-1 and TRBJ2-5; the D gene is possibly TRBD2 (5 bases). The CDR3 spans 12 residues. Germline V CDR1 and CDR2: DFQATT, SNEGSKA (reference sequence). V lost 3 bases and J 4 bases, leaving 9 bases between the germline ends. CDR3 in DNA: TGCAGTGCTAGTTGGGGAGCAGAGACCCAGTACTTC. It encodes CSASWGAETQYF.

This chain joins TRBV11-2 and TRBJ2-7; possibly TRBD2 for D (6 bases). The CDR3 consists of 13 residues. Germline assignment: CDR1 SGHAT and CDR2 FQNNGV. The V end lost 8 bases, the J end lost 10 bases, and 21 bases lay between the germline ends. The CDR3 DNA follows: TGTGCCAGCGCCGCTAGCGAGAGAGTCAAACAGTACTTC. This gives the protein CASAASERVKQYF.

The chain links TRBV3-1 to TRBJ1-3; the D gene is possibly TRBD1 (5 bases). V dropped 1 base and J dropped 4 bases, with 8 bases sitting between them. The CDR3 totals 14 residues. Germline V gives CDR1 LGHDT, CDR2 YNNKEL (reference sequence). CDR3 residues: CASSQGAGGNTIYF. In nucleotides, the CDR3 is TGTGCCAGCAGCCAAGGGGCAGGGGGAAACACCATATATTTT.

J is TRBJ1-5 and V is TRBV9; D uncertain. Looked up from germline, CDR1 is SGDLS and CDR2 is YYNGEE. V was shortened by 0 bases and J by 0 bases, with 4 bases between the two germline ends. The CDR3 has 14 residues. CDR3 protein: CASSVGNSNQPQHF. The CDR3 DNA sequence: TGTGCCAGCAGCGTAGGTAATAGCAATCAGCCCCAGCATTTT. Complete variable domain (other parts from reference TRBV9 and TRBJ1-5): DSGVTQTPKHLITATGQRVTLRCSPRSGDLSVYWYQQSLDQGLQFLIQYYNGEERAKGNILERFSAQQFPDLHSELNLSSLELGDSALYFCASSVGNSNQPQHFGDGTRLSIL.

This clonotype turned up a few times. The chain employs TRBV28 and TRBJ2-7, with D perhaps matching TRBD2 (6 bases). Deletions cut 3 bases from V and 2 bases from J, with 11 bases between. This CDR3 comprises 14 residues. Germline loops: CDR1 MDHEN, CDR2 SYDVKM. The CDR3 spells CASSFGPGAYEQYF. The CDR3 nucleotides read TGTGCCAGCAGTTTCGGACCGGGGGCCTACGAGCAGTACTTC.

This clonotype occurred many times. CDR3 loop: CASSLEVLGGANVLTF. The CDR3, as DNA: TGCGCCAGCAGCTTGGAAGTGTTGGGGGGGGCCAACGTCCTGACTTTC. V usage is TRBV5-1 and J usage is TRBJ2-6; D is undetermined. Trimming took 0 bases from V and 4 from J, leaving 11 bases between them. There are 16 residues in the CDR3. The V gene's germline CDR1 is SGHRS and CDR2 YFSETQ.

This chain links TRBV27 with TRBJ1-1; D is perhaps TRBD1 (5 bases). This CDR3 is built from 17 residues. The V and J ends lost 5 bases and 0 bases respectively, with 19 bases between them. Germline CDR1 is MNHEY and CDR2 is SMNVEV (reference sequence). The CDR3 DNA reads TGTGCCAGCAGTCCCGCTCTCGGAACGGGGCTGAACACTGAAGCTTTCTTT. Its translation: CASSPALGTGLNTEAFF.

V usage is TRBV4-1 and J usage is TRBJ2-5; 10 bases are shared with TRBD1. The V segment lost 3 bases and the J segment 1 base; nucleotides outside the gene matches: 2. CDR3 length equals 15 residues. The germline CDR1 and CDR2 sequences are MGHRA and YSYEKL. CDR3 sequence (DNA): TGCGCCAGCAGCCAGGACAGGGGGGCCCAAGAGACCCAGTACTTC. Translation: CASSQDRGAQETQYF.

This clonotype occurred a few times. The chain is built from TRBV6-2 or TRBV6-3 and TRBJ2-7; TRBD1 is a possible D gene (6 bases). V was cut by 7 bases and J by 2 bases, with 15 bases left in between. Germline assignment: CDR1 MNHEY and CDR2 SVGEGT. The CDR3 loop spans 14 amino acids. CDR3 DNA sequence: TGTGCCAGCAACACGAGGGGGTTTACCTACGAGCAGTACTTC. As protein: CASNTRGFTYEQYF.

The chain employs TRBV3-1 and TRBJ2-5, with TRBD1 matching over 7 bases. Germline V lookup: CDR1 LGHDT, CDR2 YNNKEL (reference sequence). The V and J ends lost 6 bases and 5 bases, in that order; junction bases with no gene match: 12. The CDR3 spans 15 residues. In DNA form, the CDR3 reads TGTGCCAGCAGACAGACAGGGCCCGTCCAGGAGACCCAGTACTTC. Its translation is CASRQTGPVQETQYF.

This clonotype was found many times. V is TRBV13 and J is TRBJ2-7; the D call may be TRBD1 or TRBD2 (5 bases each). Germline-derived CDR1 and CDR2 are PRHDT and FYEKMQ (reference sequence). The CDR3 has 12 residues. The V gene lost 8 bases and the J gene lost 3 bases, with 11 bases spanning the gap. In DNA form, the CDR3 reads TGTGCCAGCGGGACGGCCCTCTACGAGCAGTACTTC. Its protein is CASGTALYEQYF.